This is a list of T cell receptor beta chains from one sample in a study of T cell repertoires in cytomegalovirus infection. No antigen is known for these receptors. TCRdb re-analysed the reads in MiXCR, keeping a single row per CDR3 protein. The data show about 770,000 distinct CDR3 sequences, with roughly 28% seen just once and about an eighth held by the top ten. The sequenced sample was cultured CD8+ T cells from PBMCs, obtained from culture after CMV antigen stimulation. These receptors originate from a human donor in good health (CMV status not recorded). Some clones in this sample may be carry-over from other donors' samples. Each CDR3 is given without its conserved first and last residue. Each record gives: J gene, V gene, clone size, CDR3 protein. Size is stated for part of the rows, as once, few or many counts, or as a class when the clone is expanded.

J: TRBJ1-1
V: TRBV12-5
size: NA
CDR3: VSGPHPGQEAF

J: TRBJ2-7
V: TRBV6-5
size: few
CDR3: ASSYGRGSFYEQY

J: TRBJ2-1
V: TRBV12-3/TRBV12-4
size: NA
CDR3: ASSSIRDGYNEQF

J: TRBJ1-2
V: TRBV12-5
size: few
CDR3: ASGMGHSPNYGYT

J: TRBJ1-1
V: TRBV7-2
size: NA
CDR3: ASSFRGRWDTEAF

J: TRBJ2-5
V: TRBV12-3/TRBV12-4
size: few
CDR3: ASSSDTQETQY

J: TRBJ2-3
V: TRBV5-5
size: few
CDR3: ASSLFQDGHTDTQY

J: TRBJ1-3
V: TRBV7-6
size: many
CDR3: ASSVTAGSFSGNTIY

J: TRBJ1-3
V: TRBV6-8
size: few
CDR3: ASSYSDSGNTIY

J: TRBJ1-2
V: TRBV29-1
size: NA
CDR3: SVWVWKYGYT

J: TRBJ2-1
V: TRBV11-2
size: NA
CDR3: ASSLTRGTNRMNEQF

J: TRBJ2-3
V: TRBV28
size: few
CDR3: ASSLDSASTDTQY

J: TRBJ1-5
V: TRBV7-6
size: many
CDR3: ASSLKGDNQPQH

J: TRBJ2-3
V: TRBV6-1
size: few
CDR3: ASSYAKLDTQY

J: TRBJ1-1
V: TRBV7-6
size: few
CDR3: ASSSGVSAF

J: TRBJ1-1
V: TRBV11-2
size: few
CDR3: ASSPWRRDRGPEAF

J: TRBJ2-1
V: TRBV6-5
size: NA
CDR3: ASSYPGGINHNKQF

J: TRBJ1-2
V: TRBV29-1
size: NA
CDR3: SVGQGPANYGYT

J: TRBJ1-2
V: TRBV7-9
size: NA
CDR3: ASSVVRADGYT